The 8 T cell receptor beta chains below all came from one sample that was sequenced in a study of CD8+ T cells in alopecia areata. Cutaneous lymph node cells were pooled, and they were sorted using CD4, CD8alpha, NKG2D, NKG2ACE and other markers. Extracted RNA was reverse transcribed into cDNA, the sequencing template. TCRdb's copy holds only in-frame clones and misses some; the assay was immunoSEQ multiplex PCR. The repertoire consists of 200,000 to 300,000 clones, none detected only once. The sample comprised CD4+ T cells sorted from a lymph node. Every receptor here comes from a C3H/HeJ mouse with alopecia areata. This strain has MHC haplotype H2-k.

Concerning this clone itself: The gene names here belong to mouse. Sequencing ends 4 residues short of the CDR3 end; the germline J gene provides the rest. This sample also contains other DNA sequences that code for the same CDR3. J is TRBJ2-2 and V is TRBV13-1; D unclear. Per germline, CDR1 NSHNY and CDR2 SYGAGN. The CDR3 is made up of 14 amino acids. V dropped 3 bases and J dropped 0 bases, with 6 bases sitting between them. CDR3 protein: CASSASANTGQLYF. The covered CDR3 bases are TGTGCCAGCAGTGCCAGCGCAAACACCGGG.

This clone was seen a handful of times. The genes and germline here are from mouse. From the germline J gene comes the end of the CDR3, since the read stops 4 residues before it. The chain employs TRBV13-3 and TRBJ2-2, with a possible D match to TRBD1 (5 bases). This CDR3 comprises 14 residues. The germline gives CDR1 NNHDY, CDR2 SYVADS. Trimming removed 6 bases at V and 0 bases at J, with 9 bases between. The sequenced CDR3 bases are TGTGCCAGCACCGGACACACAAACACCGGG. Protein: CASTGHTNTG. In full, the CDR3 reads CASTGHTNTGQLYF.

On this clone itself: The gene names here belong to mouse. The read ends 4 residues shy of where the CDR3 ends; the end is completed using the germline J gene. Within the sample, other DNA sequences also encode this same CDR3. The gene calls are TRBV13-3 and TRBJ1-2; 10 bases map to TRBD1. Trimming took 5 bases from V and 3 from J; bases not matched to a gene: 4. The CDR3 extends over 14 amino acids. The germline V gene has CDR1 NNHDY and CDR2 SYVADS. CDR3 bases read: TGTGCCAGCAGCAGGGACAGGGGAGACTCC. This sequence encodes CASSRDRGDS. The full CDR3 sequence reads CASSRDRGDSDYTF.

This clone has a handful of counts. Each gene name is a mouse one. The read gets to within 4 residues of the CDR3 end, and the germline J gene fills in the rest. J is TRBJ1-1 and V is TRBV19; TRBD1 is a possible D gene (6 bases). The CDR3 spans 12 residues. Trimming shortened V by 4 bases and J by 3 bases, and 7 bases separated the two germline ends. Germline CDR1 is FNHDT and CDR2 is SITEND (reference sequence). The CDR3 loop reads CASSAGDTEVFF. The sequenced CDR3 bases are TGTGCCAGCAGTGCAGGGGACACA. The complete variable domain, with remaining parts taken from reference TRBV19 and TRBJ1-1, reads GGIITQTPKFLIGQEGQKLTLKCQQNFNHDTMYWYRQDSGKGLRLIYYSITENDLQKGDLSEGYDASREKKSSFSLTVTSAQKNEMAVFLCASSAGDTEVFFGKGTRLTVV.

The sample holds many counts of this clone. Genes and germline come from the mouse. The read gets to within 4 residues of the CDR3 end, and the germline J gene fills in the rest. The V call is TRBV3, the J call TRBJ2-1, with D hard to call. The length of the CDR3 is 13 residues. The germline gives CDR1 SNHLY, CDR2 FYNGKV (reference sequence). Trimming removed 1 base at V and 5 bases at J, with 6 bases between. The sequenced CDR3 bases are TGTGCCAGCAGCTTAGAGGTTCATGCT. This translates into CASSLEVHA. The CDR3 as a whole reads CASSLEVHAEQFF.

This clone was counted between two and nine times. Genes and germline come from the mouse. The CDR3 end falls 4 residues outside the read, so it is completed with the germline J gene. The V call is TRBV5, the J call TRBJ2-7, with D perhaps TRBD2 (7 bases). Germline V gene sequence: CDR1 LGHNA, CDR2 YNLKQL (reference sequence). The CDR3 spans 13 residues. The part of the CDR3 DNA that was read is TGTGCCAGCAGGTGGGGGGCGATGTAT. Its protein product is CASRWGAMY. The whole CDR3 region reads CASRWGAMYEQYF.

This clone has a handful of counts. Gene names and germline refer to mouse. The read comes to an end 4 residues before the CDR3 does, leaving the germline J gene to fill in the end. Other nucleotide sequences in the sample specify the same CDR3. The gene calls are TRBV5 and TRBJ2-7, with 8 bases lining up with TRBD2. The length of the CDR3 is 14 residues. The junction had 2 bases not matched to a gene; V was cut back by 1 base and J by 3 bases. Germline lookup yields CDR1 LGHNA and CDR2 YNLKQL (reference sequence). CDR3 protein: CASSQVTGGYEQYF. Partial CDR3 DNA: TGTGCCAGCAGCCAAGTTACTGGGGGCTAT.

Notes on this clone: The listed genes are named as in mouse. The CDR3 end lies 4 residues beyond the end of the read and is filled in from the germline J gene. The chain employs TRBV1 and TRBJ2-7, with 11 bases matching TRBD2. Germline V CDR1 and CDR2: NSQYPW, LRSPGD (reference sequence). The CDR3 has 15 amino acids. CDR3 bases read: TGCACCTGCAGTGCTGTACTGGGGGGGCGCGAT. This sequence encodes CTCSAVLGGRD. The entire CDR3 protein reads CTCSAVLGGRDEQYF.